The T cell receptor beta chain under discussion was sequenced for a study of T cells after yellow fever vaccination. Template switching by 5'RACE produced TCR cDNA, adding a universal primer site and UMIs. TCRdb analysed the 5' RACE reads with MiXCR anew, one entry per CDR3 protein. This table has hundreds of thousands of distinct CDR3 sequences, roughly 20% appearing once. The germline CDR1 and CDR2 sequences are SEHNR and FQNEAQ (reference sequence). The CDR3 spans 15 residues. The V end was cut by 0 bases, the J end by 0 bases, with 7 bases between. The TCR sequence derives from a man aged 18 to 30 who received the YFV17D yellow fever vaccine. The genes are TRBV7-9 and TRBJ2-3; maybe TRBD1 (6 bases). Sequenced here: PBMCs, sampled before the yellow fever booster vaccination. The CDR3 region has the DNA TGTGCCAGCAGCTTAGCCGGACAGAGCACAGATACGCAGTATTTT. Translation gives CASSLAGQSTDTQYF.